These T cell receptor beta chains were read from a single sample in a study of shared clonotypes between healthy human individuals. Sequencing was performed with immunoSEQ multiplex PCR; in TCRdb, only in-frame clones are kept and a portion is missing. Of around 500,000 clones detected, around 79% appear once; the ten largest clones hold 10% to 15%. Material for sequencing was PBMCs. The receptors shown here come from a woman aged 40 to 50 in good health. Some clones in this sample may be carry-over from other donors' samples. CDR3s include the opening cysteine and the closing phenylalanine or tryptophan.

V	J	CDR3
TRBV19	TRBJ2-7	CASSRLAGVNEQYF
TRBV27	TRBJ2-7	CASSLSRTSEQYF
TRBV19	TRBJ2-3	CASSMGGYRDTQYF
TRBV11-2	TRBJ2-3	CASSLDELGQIITDTQYF
TRBV6-6	TRBJ2-1	CASSYNRRGLYNEQFF
TRBV7-9	TRBJ2-3	CASSLVRAGTDTQYF
TRBV6-5	TRBJ1-2	CASSSPDSSNYGYTF
TRBV5-1	TRBJ2-7	CASSLLTEQYF
TRBV28	TRBJ1-4	CASSLVQGAGDEKLFF
TRBV11-2	TRBJ1-1	CASSFERIGDTEAFF
TRBV28	TRBJ2-7	CASTSGSSTYEQYF
TRBV5-6	TRBJ2-7	CASSLAQVAYEQYF
TRBV27	TRBJ1-4	CASSQRTRRGEKLFF
TRBV6-1	TRBJ1-1	CASSVFRGTEAFF
TRBV6-5	TRBJ2-5	CASRGNSGDQETQYF
TRBV15	TRBJ2-7	CATSRGGGAYEQYF
TRBV30	TRBJ2-7	CAWTPGLAISYEQYF
TRBV4-3	TRBJ2-3	CASSQRGSSTDTQYF
TRBV27	TRBJ2-4	CASSRGGTSGRKGIQYF
TRBV9	TRBJ2-2	CASSGSFTGELFF
TRBV6-5	TRBJ2-2	CASSRDTGELFF
TRBV5-5	TRBJ1-1	CASSLTGEAFF
TRBV7-8	TRBJ1-3	CASRVNSGNTIYF
TRBV29-1	TRBJ2-7	CSAGGVATYEQYF
TRBV5-6	TRBJ2-3	CASSSQPGQATTDTQYF
TRBV15	TRBJ1-2	CATSRATDYGYTF